A selection of T cell receptor beta chains follows, all from one sample in a study of regulatory T cells in long-lasting Graves disease. From the multiplex PCR reads, TCRdb called clonotypes with MiXCR, one entry per CDR3 protein. Among a few hundred thousand distinct CDR3 sequences, 15% to 20% were seen once, and the ten largest hold 22%. This specimen consisted of peripheral blood mononuclear cells (PBMCs), obtained at new diagnosis, from a patient treated with antithyroid drugs. The source of these receptors is a female donor with Graves disease. Both conserved end residues are part of each CDR3. D genes are given only for firm matches. Clone size, where shown, is once, few, many, or a class for clones that have expanded.

clone_size,v_call,d_call,j_call,cdr3_aa,cdr3_nt
many,TRBV7-9,.,TRBJ1-1,CASSLAHLDEAFF,TGTGCCAGCAGCTTAGCACACCTTGATGAAGCTTTCTTT
many,TRBV12-3/TRBV12-4,TRBD1,TRBJ2-7,CASRLQSGQTYEQYF,TGTGCCAGCAGGCTTCAATCGGGACAGACCTACGAGCAGTACTTC
many,TRBV19,TRBD1,TRBJ1-5,CASSSVGQGSQPQHF,TGTGCCAGTAGTAGTGTAGGACAGGGGAGTCAGCCCCAGCATTTT
many,TRBV20-1,TRBD1,TRBJ2-5,CSARRAQGAAETQYF,TGCAGTGCTAGAAGGGCTCAGGGGGCGGCAGAGACCCAGTACTTC
many,TRBV7-9,TRBD1,TRBJ1-4,CASSSLGQGEKLFF,TGTGCCAGCAGCTCCCTCGGACAGGGGGAAAAACTGTTTTTT
many,TRBV29-1,TRBD2,TRBJ2-3,CSVEPLAASTDTQYF,TGCAGCGTTGAACCGCTAGCGGCATCCACAGATACGCAGTATTTT
many,TRBV4-1,TRBD2,TRBJ2-5,CASSQGTSGRLYETQYF,TGCGCCAGCAGCCAAGGGACTAGCGGGAGATTATATGAGACCCAGTACTTC
many,TRBV15,TRBD2,TRBJ2-4,CATRVERLAGRGNIQYF,TGTGCCACCAGGGTGGAAAGACTAGCGGGAAGAGGAAACATTCAGTACTTC
.,TRBV11-2,.,TRBJ2-5,CASSTQKRRGTGETQYF,TGTGCCAGCAGCACGCAGAAGCGGAGGGGCACCGGGGAGACCCAGTACTTC
.,TRBV4-2,.,TRBJ1-6,CASSQDITYNSPLHF,TGTGCCAGCAGCCAAGATATAACCTATAATTCACCCCTCCACTTT
many,TRBV5-1,.,TRBJ2-7,CASSLVGNGEQYF,TGCGCCAGCAGCTTGGTGGGGAATGGCGAGCAGTACTTC
many,TRBV19,.,TRBJ1-5,CASRIQGISNQPQHF,TGTGCCAGTAGGATTCAGGGAATTAGCAATCAGCCCCAGCATTTT
many,TRBV25-1,TRBD2,TRBJ2-3,CASGRLAGATTDTQYF,TGTGCCAGCGGGCGTCTAGCGGGAGCGACCACAGATACGCAGTATTTT
many,TRBV2,TRBD2,TRBJ2-1,CASSEREGRVQFF,TGTGCCAGCAGTGAAAGGGAGGGAAGGGTGCAGTTCTTC
many,TRBV14,.,TRBJ2-3,CASSQIGSGTDTQYF,TGTGCCAGCAGCCAAATCGGGAGCGGGACAGATACGCAGTATTTT
.,TRBV24-1,TRBD1,TRBJ2-1,CATSDWDRRGDEQFF,TGTGCCACCAGTGATTGGGACAGAAGGGGAGATGAGCAGTTCTTC
many,TRBV12-3/TRBV12-4,.,TRBJ2-3,CASTPTVYVDTQYF,TGTGCCAGCACCCCGACAGTCTATGTGGATACGCAGTATTTT
.,TRBV12-3/TRBV12-4,TRBD2,TRBJ2-7,CASSSGLAFEQYF,TGTGCCAGCAGTTCCGGACTAGCTTTCGAGCAGTACTTC
.,TRBV4-2,.,TRBJ1-2,CASSQDRIYGYTF,TGTGCCAGCAGCCAAGACCGGATCTATGGCTACACCTTC
.,TRBV5-4,TRBD1,TRBJ1-2,CASSWDRGAGGYTF,TGTGCCAGCAGCTGGGACAGGGGGGCGGGAGGCTACACCTTC
many,TRBV7-2,.,TRBJ2-7,CASNLGPLLSYEQYF,TGTGCCAGCAACCTAGGGCCCTTACTCTCCTACGAGCAGTACTTC
few,TRBV10-1,.,TRBJ2-7,CASRAYEQYF,TGCGCCAGCAGGGCCTACGAGCAGTACTTC
many,TRBV11-3,.,TRBJ2-3,CASARQADTQYF,TGTGCCAGCGCCCGCCAGGCAGATACGCAGTATTTT
.,TRBV20-1,.,TRBJ1-5,CSASDGGRDQPQHF,TGCAGTGCTAGTGACGGGGGCCGGGATCAGCCCCAGCATTTT
many,TRBV18,.,TRBJ2-7,CASSPLNTGHNMSDEQYF,TGTGCCAGCTCACCACTAAATACAGGACACAATATGTCGGACGAGCAGTACTTC
.,TRBV2,.,TRBJ2-7,CASSDVWDREYEQYF,TGTGCCAGCAGTGATGTTTGGGACCGAGAATACGAGCAGTACTTC
many,TRBV11-2,TRBD2,TRBJ2-4,CASSLGSSGRHIQYF,TGTGCCAGCAGCCTTGGGTCTAGCGGGCGGCACATTCAGTACTTC
few,TRBV10-2,.,TRBJ2-1,CASSDYTGTRSIEQFF,TGCGCCAGCAGTGATTATACCGGGACTCGCTCTATCGAGCAGTTCTTC
few,TRBV4-1,.,TRBJ1-5,CASSQAGGLNQPQHF,TGCGCCAGCAGCCAAGCGGGGGGCTTAAATCAGCCCCAGCATTTT
many,TRBV9,TRBD2,TRBJ2-1,CASSVALTSVNEQFF,TGTGCCAGCAGCGTAGCTCTGACTAGCGTGAATGAGCAGTTCTTC
many,TRBV3-1,.,TRBJ2-1,CASSHYIEQFF,TGTGCCAGCAGCCACTATATTGAGCAGTTCTTC
many,TRBV12-5,TRBD2,TRBJ2-2,CASVLGGGYTGELFF,TGTGCTAGTGTCCTGGGGGGGGGGTACACCGGGGAGCTGTTTTTT
.,TRBV7-2,.,TRBJ2-7,CASSLKGLGQYF,TGTGCCAGCAGCTTAAAAGGACTCGGGCAGTACTTC
.,TRBV6-4,.,TRBJ2-3,CASREDTRKSDTQYF,TGTGCCAGCAGAGAGGACACACGGAAATCTGATACGCAGTATTTT
many,TRBV11-3,.,TRBJ2-1,CASSATRTRSYNEQFF,TGTGCCAGCAGCGCTACGCGGACTCGCTCCTACAATGAGCAGTTCTTC
few,TRBV20-1,TRBD2,TRBJ2-3,CSAELAGGGDTQYF,TGCAGTGCCGAGCTAGCGGGAGGAGGGGATACGCAGTATTTT
many,TRBV7-9,.,TRBJ2-7,CASSLGLRGREQYF,TGTGCCAGCAGCTTAGGGCTCCGTGGGCGCGAGCAGTACTTC
many,TRBV15,.,TRBJ2-2,CATSREPLGNTGELFF,TGTGCCACCAGCAGAGAACCACTGGGTAACACCGGGGAGCTGTTTTTT
many,TRBV28,TRBD1,TRBJ2-3,CASWQGAMTYTDTQYF,TGTGCCAGCTGGCAGGGGGCGATGACTTACACAGATACGCAGTATTTT
.,TRBV28,.,TRBJ2-2,CASSRTSIGELFF,TGTGCCAGCAGTCGAACTTCGATCGGGGAGCTGTTTTTT
many,TRBV11-2,TRBD1,TRBJ2-5,CASSDGTGEAETQYF,TGTGCCAGCAGCGACGGGACAGGGGAAGCGGAGACCCAGTACTTC
many,TRBV20-1,.,TRBJ2-7,CSARDIRNYEQYF,TGCAGTGCTAGAGATATCAGGAACTACGAGCAGTACTTC
many,TRBV4-1,TRBD1,TRBJ2-7,CASSQGRDRVGNEQYF,TGCGCCAGCAGCCAAGGAAGGGACAGAGTGGGGAACGAGCAGTACTTC
few,TRBV28,TRBD2,TRBJ2-1,CASSFSYLAGVSSYNEQFF,TGTGCCAGCAGTTTCTCCTACCTAGCGGGAGTTAGCTCCTACAATGAGCAGTTCTTC
few,TRBV4-1,TRBD1,TRBJ2-6,CASSQGTGSSGANVLTF,TGCGCCAGCAGCCAAGGGACAGGTAGCTCTGGGGCCAACGTCCTGACTTTC
many,TRBV19,.,TRBJ1-2,CASNLYGVGYTF,TGTGCCAGTAACCTCTACGGGGTCGGCTACACCTTC
many,TRBV4-1,TRBD1,TRBJ1-6,CASSQDGTGVGSPLHF,TGCGCCAGCAGCCAAGATGGGACAGGGGTCGGTTCACCCCTCCACTTT
many,TRBV5-4,TRBD2,TRBJ2-1,CASSLPGLADGSSYNEQFF,TGTGCCAGCAGCTTACCGGGACTAGCGGATGGCAGCTCCTACAATGAGCAGTTCTTC
.,TRBV28,.,TRBJ1-4,CASSRAGDEKLFF,TGTGCCAGCAGTCGGGCCGGGGATGAAAAACTGTTTTTT
.,TRBV11-1,TRBD1,TRBJ2-7,CASSPKRGVGPGQSSYEQYF,TGTGCCAGCAGCCCTAAGAGGGGTGTCGGACCGGGACAGAGCTCCTACGAGCAGTACTTC
many,TRBV29-1,.,TRBJ2-6,CSVEGRLANVLTF,TGCAGCGTTGAAGGGAGGTTAGCCAACGTCCTGACTTTC
many,TRBV7-2,TRBD1,TRBJ1-3,CASSKDRDPGNTIYF,TGTGCCAGCAGCAAGGACAGGGATCCCGGAAACACCATATATTTT
many,TRBV19,TRBD1,TRBJ2-4,CASSIAAGTGGSKNIQYF,TGTGCCAGTAGTATAGCGGCCGGGACAGGGGGGTCCAAAAACATTCAGTACTTC
many,TRBV20-1,TRBD2,TRBJ2-1,CSATSGSGRALRNEQFF,TGCAGTGCTACCTCGGGCAGCGGGAGGGCCCTCCGAAATGAGCAGTTCTTC